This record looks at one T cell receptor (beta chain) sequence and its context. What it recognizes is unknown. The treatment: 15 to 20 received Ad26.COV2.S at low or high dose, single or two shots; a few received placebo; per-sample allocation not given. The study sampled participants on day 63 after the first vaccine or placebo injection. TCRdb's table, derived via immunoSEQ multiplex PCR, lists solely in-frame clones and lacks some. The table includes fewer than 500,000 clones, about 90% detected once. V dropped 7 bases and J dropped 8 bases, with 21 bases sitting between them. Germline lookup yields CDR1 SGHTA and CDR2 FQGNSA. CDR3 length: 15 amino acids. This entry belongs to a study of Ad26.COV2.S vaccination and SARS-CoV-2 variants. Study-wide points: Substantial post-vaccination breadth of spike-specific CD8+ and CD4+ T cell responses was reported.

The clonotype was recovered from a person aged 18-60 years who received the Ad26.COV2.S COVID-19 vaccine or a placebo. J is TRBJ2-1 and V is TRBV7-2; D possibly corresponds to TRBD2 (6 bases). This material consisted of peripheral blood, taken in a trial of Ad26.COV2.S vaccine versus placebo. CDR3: CASNYVGEANDEQFF. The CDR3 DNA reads TGTGCCAGCAACTACGTAGGGGAGGCGAATGATGAGCAGTTCTTC.